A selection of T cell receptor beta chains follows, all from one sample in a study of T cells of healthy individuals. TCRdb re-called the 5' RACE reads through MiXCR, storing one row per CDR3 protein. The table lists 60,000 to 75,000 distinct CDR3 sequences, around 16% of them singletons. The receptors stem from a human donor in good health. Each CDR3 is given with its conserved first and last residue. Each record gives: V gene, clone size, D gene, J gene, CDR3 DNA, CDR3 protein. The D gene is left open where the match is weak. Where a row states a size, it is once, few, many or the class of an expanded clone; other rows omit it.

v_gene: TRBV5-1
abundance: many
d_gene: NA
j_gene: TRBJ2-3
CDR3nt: TGCGCCAGCAGCCTAGCCGGGACTAGCACAGATACGCAGTATTTT
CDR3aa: CASSLAGTSTDTQYF

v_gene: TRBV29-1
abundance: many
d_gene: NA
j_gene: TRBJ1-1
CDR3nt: TGCAGCGTTGAGTACAGGGTTTTGAATACTGAAGCTTTCTTT
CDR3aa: CSVEYRVLNTEAFF

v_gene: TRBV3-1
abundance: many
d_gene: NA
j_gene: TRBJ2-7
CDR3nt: TGTGCCAGCAGCCGAAACCCTAGCGCCCTCTCCTACGAGCAGTACTTC
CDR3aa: CASSRNPSALSYEQYF

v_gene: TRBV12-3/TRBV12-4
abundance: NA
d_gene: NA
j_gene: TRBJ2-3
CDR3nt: TGTGCCAGCAGTTTCCCTGAAGATACGCAGTATTTT
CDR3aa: CASSFPEDTQYF

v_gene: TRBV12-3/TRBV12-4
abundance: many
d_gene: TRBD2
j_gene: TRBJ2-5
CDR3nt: TGTGCCAGCAGCCCGAGCGGGGGGATAGAGACCCAGTACTTC
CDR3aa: CASSPSGGIETQYF

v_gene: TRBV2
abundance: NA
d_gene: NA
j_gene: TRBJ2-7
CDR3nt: TGTGCCAGCAGTGAAGGGGTCCGCGAGCAGTACTTC
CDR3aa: CASSEGVREQYF

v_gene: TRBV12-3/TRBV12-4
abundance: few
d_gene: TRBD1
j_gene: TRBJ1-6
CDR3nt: TGTGCCAGCAGCTGGGGAGGACAGGGTGGTTCACCCCTCCACTTT
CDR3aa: CASSWGGQGGSPLHF

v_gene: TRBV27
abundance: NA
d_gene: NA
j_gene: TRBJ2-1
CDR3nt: TGTGCCAGCAGTTTAGATCGACTAGTGCCTGGCTACAATGAGCAGTTCTTC
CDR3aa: CASSLDRLVPGYNEQFF

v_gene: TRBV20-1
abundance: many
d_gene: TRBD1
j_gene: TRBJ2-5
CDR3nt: TGCAGTGCTCCTCCTGACAGGGATCCAGAGACCCAGTACTTC
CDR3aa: CSAPPDRDPETQYF

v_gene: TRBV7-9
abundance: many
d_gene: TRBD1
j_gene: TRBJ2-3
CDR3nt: TGTGCCAGCAGCTCGACAGGGGGGAGCACAGATACGCAGTATTTT
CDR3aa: CASSSTGGSTDTQYF

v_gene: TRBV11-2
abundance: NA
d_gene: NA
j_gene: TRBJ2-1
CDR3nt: TGTGCCAGCAGCTTAATCCGAGGGAGCTCCTACAATGAGCAGTTCTTC
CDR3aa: CASSLIRGSSYNEQFF

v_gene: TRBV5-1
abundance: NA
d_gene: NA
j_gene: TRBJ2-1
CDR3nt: TGCGCCAGCAGCTTGGCTCCGGCCGCCCCTGAGCAGTTCTTC
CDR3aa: CASSLAPAAPEQFF

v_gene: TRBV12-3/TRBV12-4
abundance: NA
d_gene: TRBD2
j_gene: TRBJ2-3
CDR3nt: TGTGCCAGCATCCTTTTGGGACTAGGGGTTGATACGCAGTATTTT
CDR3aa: CASILLGLGVDTQYF

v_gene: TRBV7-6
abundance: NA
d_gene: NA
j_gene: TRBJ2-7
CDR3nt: TGTGCCAGCAGCTGGCGGCAGGGCTACGAGCAGTACTTC
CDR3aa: CASSWRQGYEQYF

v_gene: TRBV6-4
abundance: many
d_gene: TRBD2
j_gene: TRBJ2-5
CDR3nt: TGTGCCAGCAGTGGGACTAGCGGGAGCCAAGAGACCCAGTACTTC
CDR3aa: CASSGTSGSQETQYF

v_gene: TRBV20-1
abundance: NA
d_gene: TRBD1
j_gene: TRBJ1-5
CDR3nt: TGCAGTGCTAGCTCCGGACAGGGCGGGCATCAGCCCCAGCATTTT
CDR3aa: CSASSGQGGHQPQHF

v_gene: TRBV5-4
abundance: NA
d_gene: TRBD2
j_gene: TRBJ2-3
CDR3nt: TGTGCCAGCAGCCAGCGGGGGGGCCAAGATACGCAGTATTTT
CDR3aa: CASSQRGGQDTQYF

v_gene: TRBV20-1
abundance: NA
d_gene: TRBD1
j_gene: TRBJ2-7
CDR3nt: TGCAGTGCTAGAGATTACAGGGGGAATTTATACGAGCAGTACTTC
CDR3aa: CSARDYRGNLYEQYF

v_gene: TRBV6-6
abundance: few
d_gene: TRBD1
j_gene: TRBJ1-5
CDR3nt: TGTGCCAGCAGTTACTTGGGACAGGGGTATCAGCCCCAGCATTTT
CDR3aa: CASSYLGQGYQPQHF

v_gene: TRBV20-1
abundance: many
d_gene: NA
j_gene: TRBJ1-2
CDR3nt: TGCAGTGCTAGGGAGGGGGGCAACTATGGCTACACCTTC
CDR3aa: CSAREGGNYGYTF

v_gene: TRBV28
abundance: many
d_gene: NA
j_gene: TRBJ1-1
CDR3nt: TGTGCCAGCAGTTTGGTTCGACCCCCTGAAGCTTTCTTT
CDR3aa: CASSLVRPPEAFF

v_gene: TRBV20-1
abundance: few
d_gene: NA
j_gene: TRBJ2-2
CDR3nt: TGCAGTGCTAGAGTAGCCATCGGGTCGTCTTCGGGGGAGCTGTTTTTT
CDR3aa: CSARVAIGSSSGELFF

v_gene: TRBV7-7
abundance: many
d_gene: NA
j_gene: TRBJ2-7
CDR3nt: TGTGCCAGCAGCCTACTCGGAGGCGAGCAGTACTTC
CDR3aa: CASSLLGGEQYF

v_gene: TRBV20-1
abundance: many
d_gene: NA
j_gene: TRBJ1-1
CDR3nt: TGCAGTGCTAGACCTCCCGGGCCGAACACTGAAGCTTTCTTT
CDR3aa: CSARPPGPNTEAFF

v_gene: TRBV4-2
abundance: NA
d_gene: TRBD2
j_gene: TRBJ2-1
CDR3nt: TGTGCCAGCAGCCAAGTAACAGCGGGAGGCCCGGGTGAGCAGTTCTTC
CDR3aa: CASSQVTAGGPGEQFF

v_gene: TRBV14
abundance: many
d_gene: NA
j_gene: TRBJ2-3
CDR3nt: TGTGCCAGCAGCCGGCGGGGGCTCACAGATACGCAGTATTTT
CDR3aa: CASSRRGLTDTQYF

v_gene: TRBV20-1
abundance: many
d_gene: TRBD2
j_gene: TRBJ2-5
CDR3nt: TGCAGTGCAATCACTAGCGGGGGGGCCCGAGAGACCCAGTACTTC
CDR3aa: CSAITSGGARETQYF